This T cell receptor (beta chain) stems from a study of CD8 T cells in Susac syndrome. Sequencing of TCR beta was undertaken in CD8+ and CD4+ T cells derived from blood. Negative isolation was applied to CD8+ and CD4+ T cells, and FACS enrichment was applied to TEMRA cells. An amount of RNA that ranged from roughly 0.45 to 1 ug was reverse transcribed with random hexamers. The CDR3 of TCR beta was amplified by immunoSEQ multiplex PCR across 54 Vbeta and 13 Jbeta. MiXCR, run by TCRdb on the immunoSEQ multiplex PCR reads, gives a single entry per CDR3 protein. The data show approximately 280,000 distinct CDR3 sequences, with around 83% seen just once and around 0.12% held by the top ten. The sequencing input was CD8+ T cells from PBMCs. The TCR sequence derives from a human donor with multiple sclerosis.

CDR3 in amino acids: CASLPPGLRETQYF. The CDR3 DNA follows: TGTGCCAGCTTACCACCGGGACTAAGGGAGACCCAGTACTTC. This chain joins TRBV2 and TRBJ2-5, with 7 bases aligning to TRBD2. CDR1 and CDR2 from the germline V gene are SNHLY and FYNNEI. This CDR3 has 14 residues. J gave up 5 bases and V 8 bases, and 11 bases lay outside the gene matches.